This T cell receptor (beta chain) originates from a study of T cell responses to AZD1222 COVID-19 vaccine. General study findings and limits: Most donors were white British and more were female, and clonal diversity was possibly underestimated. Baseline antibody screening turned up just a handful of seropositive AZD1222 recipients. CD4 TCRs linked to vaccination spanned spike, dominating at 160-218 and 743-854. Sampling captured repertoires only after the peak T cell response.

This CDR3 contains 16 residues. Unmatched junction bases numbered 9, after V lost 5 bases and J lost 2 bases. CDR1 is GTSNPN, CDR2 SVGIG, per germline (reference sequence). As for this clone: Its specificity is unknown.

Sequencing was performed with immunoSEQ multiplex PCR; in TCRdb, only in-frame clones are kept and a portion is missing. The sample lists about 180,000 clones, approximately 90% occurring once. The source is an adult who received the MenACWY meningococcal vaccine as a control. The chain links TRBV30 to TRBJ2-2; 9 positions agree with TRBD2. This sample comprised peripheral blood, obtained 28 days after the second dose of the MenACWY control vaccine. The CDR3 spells CAWGSGAGGNTGELFF. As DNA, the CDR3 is TGTGCCTGGGGTTCGGGAGCGGGAGGTAACACCGGGGAGCTGTTTTTT. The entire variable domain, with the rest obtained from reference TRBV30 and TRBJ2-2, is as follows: SQTIHQWPATLVQPVGSPLSLECTVEGTSNPNLYWYRQAAGRGLQLLFYSVGIGQISSEVPQNLSASRPQDRQFILSSKKLLLSDSGFYLCAWGSGAGGNTGELFFGEGSRLTVL.